Following are 21 T cell receptor beta chains from one sample sequenced in a study of post-analysis software for immune sequencing data. The authors incorporated unique molecular identifiers into the TCR beta cDNA libraries. One entry per CDR3 protein, called by TCRdb with MiXCR from the PCR reads. The sample yields under 200,000 distinct CDR3 sequences, roughly 34% seen once. Specimen: blood, collected after autologous hematopoietic stem cell transplantation. The receptor source for this set is a girl between 5 and 17 years old with multiple sclerosis.

V and J are TRBV27 and TRBJ2-7; 9 nucleotides align to TRBD2. Germline V gene data show CDR1 as MNHEY and CDR2 as SMNVEV (reference sequence). CDR3 length: 15 residues. V was clipped by 5 bases and J by 5 bases; unmatched bases: 10. This chain's CDR3 is CASSASPGTSNEQYF. DNA for the CDR3: TGTGCCAGCAGTGCCTCACCCGGGACTAGCAACGAGCAGTACTTC.

The gene calls are TRBV12-3 or TRBV12-4 and TRBJ2-1; no firm D call. Deletions cut 4 bases from V and 9 bases from J, with 13 bases between. The length of the CDR3 is 13 residues. The CDR3 spells CASSSSLGSEQFF. CDR3 sequence (DNA): TGTGCCAGCAGTTCCTCCCTAGGTAGTGAGCAGTTCTTC.

The chain combines TRBV28 with TRBJ1-1; D is unresolved. With 4 bases removed from V and 7 bases from J, the gap between germline ends came to 10 bases. The CDR3 has 12 amino acids. Germline V gene lookup returns CDR1 MDHEN and CDR2 SYDVKM. CDR3 in amino acids: CASSYDQIEAFF. The CDR3 DNA follows: TGTGCCAGCAGTTACGATCAGATTGAAGCTTTCTTT.

This clonotype was detected many times. This chain uses TRBV7-9 with TRBJ2-7; D is perhaps TRBD1 or TRBD2 (5 bases each). This CDR3 is 14 amino acids long. Germline V lookup: CDR1 SEHNR, CDR2 FQNEAQ (reference sequence). V was trimmed by 1 base and J by 6 bases, leaving 13 bases between them. The CDR3, as DNA: TGTGCCAGCAGCTTAGGGTGGGACCGTCCCGAGCAGTACTTC. Protein product: CASSLGWDRPEQYF.

This clonotype was recorded a few times. The chain has TRBV25-1 and TRBJ2-7; TRBD1 matches 7 bases. The CDR3 spans 15 residues. V gave up 3 bases and J gave up 2 bases; unmatched junction bases: 7. CDR1 is MGHDK and CDR2 is SYGVNS in the germline V gene. The CDR3 sequence is CASSEPDRAPYEQYF. CDR3 sequence (DNA): TGTGCCAGCAGTGAGCCCGACAGGGCCCCCTACGAGCAGTACTTC.

J is TRBJ2-6 and V is TRBV20-1; D may be TRBD1 or TRBD2 (7 bases each). This CDR3 region has 18 residues. Trimming took 2 bases from V and 4 from J, leaving 21 bases between them. CDR1 is DFQATT and CDR2 is SNEGSKA in the germline V gene (reference sequence). The CDR3 is CSARPPHTGEGGANVLTF. In DNA form, the CDR3 reads TGCAGTGCTAGACCTCCCCACACAGGGGAGGGCGGGGCCAACGTCCTGACTTTC.

This clonotype appeared a few times. The gene calls are TRBV7-8 and TRBJ2-3; D is undetermined. In germline, CDR1 is SGHVS, CDR2 FQNEAQ. This CDR3 is 14 amino acids long. Trimming stripped 6 bases from V and 4 bases from J, with 14 bases between. CDR3 sequence (DNA): TGTGCCAGCAGTCGGCTAGGGCGTTCAGATACGCAGTATTTT. Translation: CASSRLGRSDTQYF.

This clonotype was found many times. The gene calls are TRBV28 and TRBJ1-6; TRBD1 aligns across 9 bases. Germline CDR1 and CDR2: MDHEN and SYDVKM. CDR3 size: 14 residues. V was clipped by 6 bases and J by 9 bases; unmatched bases: 6. The CDR3 region is CASRPDRGSSPLHF. The CDR3 nucleotides read TGTGCCAGCAGACCGGACAGGGGTTCTTCACCCCTCCACTTT.

This chain links TRBV20-1 with TRBJ1-1; D is undetermined. Germline assignment: CDR1 DFQATT and CDR2 SNEGSKA (reference sequence). The CDR3 sequence is 17 residues long. V shed 3 bases and J shed 1 base, with 21 bases lying between them. The DNA for the CDR3 is TGCAGTGCTAGCCACACGGGTCGCGGAGTATGGAACACTGAAGCTTTCTTT. Translation: CSASHTGRGVWNTEAFF.

The V and J genes are TRBV20-1 and TRBJ2-3, with a tentative D call TRBD2 (6 bases). The CDR3 runs 12 residues. V gave up 1 base and J gave up 7 bases, with 9 bases separating them. The germline CDR1 and CDR2 sequences are DFQATT and SNEGSKA (reference sequence). The CDR3 DNA reads TGCAGTGCTAGAGGACTAGGATATACGCAGTATTTT. Translation: CSARGLGYTQYF.

This clonotype appeared a few times. The chain couples TRBV20-1 to TRBJ2-1; D call uncertain. This CDR3 contains 12 residues. The V end lost 1 base, the J end lost 6 bases, and 7 bases lay between the germline ends. The germline V gene has CDR1 DFQATT and CDR2 SNEGSKA (reference sequence). CDR3 sequence reads: CSARALINEQFF. Here the CDR3 DNA reads TGCAGTGCTAGAGCACTAATCAATGAGCAGTTCTTC.

This clonotype was picked up many times. V gene TRBV6-5 combines with J gene TRBJ1-5; D is ambiguous. Germline CDR1 MNHEY, CDR2 SVGAGI. The CDR3 sequence is 15 residues long. The V end was cut by 5 bases, the J end by 1 base, with 12 bases between. The CDR3 region has the DNA TGTGCCAGCAGTGACACCCCCGAGAGCAATCAGCCCCAGCATTTT. As protein: CASSDTPESNQPQHF.

To note about this clonotype: In this CDR3 the conserved last residue, phenylalanine or tryptophan, is missing, so a read error is likely. V gene TRBV5-6 combines with J gene TRBJ2-7; 9 bases fit TRBD1. V trimming: 2 bases; J trimming: 1 base; junction bases outside the gene matches: 4. The CDR3 has 15 amino acids. Germline loops: CDR1 SGHDT, CDR2 YYEEEE. CDR3 amino acids: CASSFPGTGSYEQYC. The CDR3 coding sequence is TGTGCCAGCAGCTTCCCCGGGACAGGGTCCTACGAGCAGTACTGC.

The chain links TRBV6-2 or TRBV6-3 to TRBJ2-3; 9 bases map to TRBD2. The CDR3 runs 16 residues. Per the germline V gene, CDR1 is MNHEY and CDR2 is SVGEGT. V lost 10 bases to trimming and J lost 0 bases; unmatched junction nucleotides: 11. The CDR3 protein is CANTGTSFISTDTQYF. In DNA, the CDR3 is TGTGCCAACACAGGGACTAGCTTTATTAGCACAGATACGCAGTATTTT.

A few counts support this clonotype. CDR3 nucleotides: TGTGCCAGCAGCTTACGGCCCCTACCAACTAGCGGGAGGGCCCCATCCTACGAGCAGTACTTC. Protein: CASSLRPLPTSGRAPSYEQYF. The genes are TRBV7-8 and TRBJ2-7, with 13 bases identical to TRBD2. V was clipped by 2 bases and J by 1 base; unmatched bases: 17. The CDR3 is 21 amino acids. Germline CDR1 and CDR2: SGHVS and FQNEAQ. Full variable domain (rest looked up from reference TRBV7-8 and TRBJ2-7): GAGVSQSPRYKVAKRGQDVALRCDPISGHVSLFWYQQALGQGPEFLTYFQNEAQLDKSGLPSDRFFAERPEGSVSTLKIQRTQQEDSAVYLCASSLRPLPTSGRAPSYEQYFGPGTRLTVT.

This chain links TRBV9 with TRBJ2-7; 9 bases fit TRBD1. The ends lost 3 bases at V and 5 bases at J; junction bases unmatched: 15. Germline loops: CDR1 SGDLS, CDR2 YYNGEE. This CDR3 comprises 17 residues. In nucleotides, the CDR3 is TGTGCCAGCAGCGCGGGTCCCCTCGACAGGGGGGCGAACGAGCAGTACTTC. Translating it yields CASSAGPLDRGANEQYF.

In its sample, this clonotype was seen a few times. The CDR3 region is CASSFWGNTGELFF. The CDR3 nucleotides are TGTGCCAGCAGTTTTTGGGGGAACACCGGGGAGCTGTTTTTT. The chain carries TRBV12-3 or TRBV12-4 and TRBJ2-2; no firm D call. The germline V and J ends were trimmed by 3 bases and 1 base, with 6 bases remaining between them. This CDR3 comprises 14 residues.

The chain joins TRBV10-3 to TRBJ2-1; possibly TRBD1 or TRBD2 for D (5 bases each). The CDR3 contains 13 residues. The V and J ends lost 10 bases and 0 bases respectively, with 10 bases between them. CDR1 is ENHRY, CDR2 SYGVKD, per germline. CDR3 bases: TGTGCCACGGGGCTCAACTCCTACAATGAGCAGTTCTTC. Its protein is CATGLNSYNEQFF.

V and J are TRBV20-1 and TRBJ2-1; tentatively, D is TRBD1 or TRBD2 (6 bases each). This CDR3 comprises 16 residues. Trimming left V 0 bases short and J 3 bases short, with 15 bases between. CDR1 and CDR2 from the germline V gene are DFQATT and SNEGSKA (reference sequence). This CDR3 reads CSARDLSGGGYNEQFF. The CDR3 DNA follows: TGCAGTGCTAGAGATCTGAGCGGAGGGGGCTACAATGAGCAGTTCTTC.

This clonotype was detected a few times. With a much larger clone just one base away, this may be a read error. V is TRBV5-1 and J is TRBJ2-4; the match to TRBD1 covers 7 bases. V lost 3 bases to trimming and J lost 15 bases; unmatched junction nucleotides: 15. The CDR3 loop spans 14 amino acids. From germline, CDR1 is SGHRS and CDR2 YFSETQ. CDR3 sequence reads: CASSWRTGDYERYF. CDR3 in DNA: TGCGCCAGCAGCTGGAGGACAGGAGACTACGAGCGGTACTTC.

This sequence joins TRBV20-1 and TRBJ2-7, with 14 bases that match TRBD2. V lost 7 bases, J lost 6 bases, and 8 bases stayed unmatched. The CDR3 runs to 14 residues. The germline V gene encodes CDR1 DFQATT and CDR2 SNEGSKA (reference sequence). The DNA of the CDR3 is TGCAGTGGGCGTTGGGGACTAGCGGGAGTCGAGCAGTACTTC. Translation: CSGRWGLAGVEQYF.